One sample yielded the 20 T cell receptor beta chains listed below, sequenced in a study of blood T cells in healthy people across ages (dated by TCRdb to between 2014 and 2017). Libraries were prepared through 5' RACE. The sample was run on an Illumina HiSeq 2500. A second PCR of roughly 7 to 12 cycles was performed with a sample-barcoded 5' primer and a J-beta primer mix. TCRdb reworked the public reads: Q25 trimming with fastp, MiXCR clone assembly, productive beta chains retained. When rows share a CDR3 protein, they turn into one entry using the most common DNA and genes. The sample table contains about 1.4 million distinct CDR3 sequences; only one count was recorded for roughly 64% of them. Clones ranked in the top ten supply under 8.5% of the sample. Material: blood. The source of these receptors is a man between 18 and 35 years old in good health.

The chain is built from TRBV4-3 and TRBJ1-4, with TRBD1 matching 7 bases. Losses at the gene ends were 4 bases for V and 7 bases for J; bases not matched to a gene: 9. The CDR3 loop spans 15 amino acids. The germline CDR1 and CDR2 sequences are LGHNA and YSLEER. The CDR3 region has the DNA TGCGCCAGCAGCCCGCAGACAGGGTCGGGTGAAAAACTGTTTTTT. Residues: CASSPQTGSGEKLFF.

The chain employs TRBV20-1 and TRBJ2-5, with 8 positions matching TRBD2. This CDR3 spans 13 amino acids. J gave up 11 bases and V 0 bases, and 8 bases lay outside the gene matches. CDR1 DFQATT and CDR2 SNEGSKA come from the germline V gene (reference sequence). CDR3 DNA: TGCAGTGCTAGAGAGGCGACAGCGGGGGAGCAGTACTTC. The encoded protein is CSAREATAGEQYF.

This rearrangement joins TRBV29-1 to TRBJ1-2; no reliable D call. Germline V CDR1 and CDR2: SQVTM, ANQGSEA. V lost 6 bases and J lost 3, with 20 bases in between. The CDR3 spans 15 residues. The CDR3 loop is CSVLLLANTYYGYTF. The CDR3 DNA is TGCAGCGTCCTTCTCTTAGCCAATACATACTATGGCTACACCTTC.

The table lists this clonotype with a few counts. The CDR3 region is CASSFPGTGGSYEQYF. The CDR3 bases are TGTGCCAGCAGTTTCCCCGGGACAGGAGGCTCCTACGAGCAGTACTTC. The rearrangement links TRBV12-3 or TRBV12-4 to TRBJ2-7; 8 bases map to TRBD1. Losses at the gene ends were 3 bases for V and 0 bases for J; bases not matched to a gene: 7. The CDR3 totals 16 residues.

This chain connects TRBV12-3 or TRBV12-4 to TRBJ2-3; tentatively, D is TRBD2 (5 bases). The CDR3 contains 15 residues. The ends were cut back, 5 bases at V and 2 bases at J, with 14 bases in the middle. This chain's CDR3 is CASSPLRLLTDTQYF. DNA of the CDR3: TGTGCCAGCAGTCCCCTTAGACTACTCACAGATACGCAGTATTTT.

This clonotype came up a few times. The chain is built from TRBV13 and TRBJ2-1; 14 bases are a match to TRBD2. Germline V lookup: CDR1 PRHDT, CDR2 FYEKMQ (reference sequence). There are 18 residues in the CDR3. The ends lost 5 bases at V and 10 bases at J; junction bases unmatched: 16. The CDR3 sequence: CASSPTGLAGAERREQFF. In nucleotides, the CDR3 is TGTGCCAGCAGCCCTACGGGACTAGCGGGGGCAGAACGGAGGGAGCAGTTCTTC.

The CDR3 region is CASSQALLNTEAFF. CDR3 bases: TGCGCCAGCAGCCAAGCGCTACTGAACACTGAAGCTTTCTTT. The gene calls are TRBV4-1 and TRBJ1-1; the D is unclear. The length of the CDR3 is 14 residues. V dropped 1 base and J dropped 0 bases, with 6 bases sitting between them. Germline V lookup: CDR1 MGHRA, CDR2 YSYEKL.

The chain combines TRBV6-2 or TRBV6-3 with TRBJ1-4, with D maybe TRBD1 (6 bases). The V and J ends lost 6 bases and 6 bases respectively, with 14 bases between them. CDR3 length: 14 residues. Germline-derived CDR1 and CDR2 are MNHEY and SVGEGT. The CDR3 sequence: CASSNDRSDEKLFF. CDR3 in DNA: TGTGCCAGCAGCAACGACAGGTCGGATGAAAAACTGTTTTTT.

The chain carries TRBV20-1 and TRBJ1-1, with D tentatively TRBD1 (6 bases). Trimming pared 6 bases from V and 4 bases from J, leaving 15 bases between. The CDR3 loop spans 13 amino acids. Germline V lookup: CDR1 DFQATT, CDR2 SNEGSKA (reference sequence). This chain's CDR3 is CSASQGLGTEAFF. CDR3 sequence (DNA): TGCAGTGCCAGTCAGGGGCTCGGCACTGAAGCTTTCTTT.

This chain links TRBV20-1 with TRBJ2-5, with 9 bases aligning to TRBD2. V was clipped by 1 base and J by 2 bases; unmatched bases: 5. The CDR3 extends over 15 amino acids. CDR1 and CDR2 (germline): DFQATT, SNEGSKA (reference sequence). The CDR3 DNA sequence: TGCAGTGCTAGAGTACTAGCGGGCGCGCAAGAGACCCAGTACTTC. This translates into CSARVLAGAQETQYF.

V gene TRBV6-5 combines with J gene TRBJ2-1; TRBD2 matches at 7 bases. The CDR3 spans 15 residues. Germline-derived CDR1 and CDR2 are MNHEY and SVGAGI. The V and J ends lost 6 bases and 7 bases, in that order; junction bases with no gene match: 12. The CDR3 region has the DNA TGTGCCAGCAGCCTCGTTTTAGCGGGCATAAATGAGCAGTTCTTC. Its translation: CASSLVLAGINEQFF.

The chain is built from TRBV28 and TRBJ2-2; 7 bases map to TRBD1. Germline V lookup: CDR1 MDHEN, CDR2 SYDVKM. CDR3 length: 17 residues. Losses at the gene ends were 6 bases for V and 4 bases for J; bases not matched to a gene: 14. The CDR3 spells CASSLIGQVKSTGELFF. CDR3 DNA sequence: TGTGCCAGCAGCCTTATCGGACAGGTCAAAAGCACCGGGGAGCTGTTTTTT.

The V call is TRBV29-1, the J call TRBJ1-1; D possibly corresponds to TRBD1 (6 bases). CDR3 length equals 15 residues. With 4 bases removed from V and 0 bases from J, the gap between germline ends came to 15 bases. Germline V lookup: CDR1 SQVTM, CDR2 ANQGSEA. CDR3 sequence: CSVGLQGNMNTEAFF. For the CDR3, the DNA is TGCAGCGTTGGGTTGCAGGGGAACATGAACACTGAAGCTTTCTTT.

The chain links TRBV29-1 to TRBJ1-5; TRBD1 matches at 10 bases. V shed 8 bases and J 3 bases; nucleotides not matched to a gene: 4. The V gene's germline CDR1 is SQVTM and CDR2 ANQGSEA. The CDR3 is 13 amino acids. The CDR3 sequence is CSSGTGVNQPQHF. CDR3 nucleotides: TGCAGCTCAGGGACAGGGGTCAATCAGCCCCAGCATTTT.

In its sample, this clonotype was seen once. The rearrangement links TRBV18 to TRBJ2-5, with TRBD2 as a possible D gene (6 bases). Germline CDR1 KGHSH, CDR2 LQKENI. This CDR3 has 14 residues. V was trimmed by 0 bases and J by 9 bases, leaving 14 bases between them. The CDR3 nucleotides read TGTGCCAGCTCACCACCGGGGACTGAAGGGGCCCAGTACTTC. Translating it yields CASSPPGTEGAQYF.

This clonotype occurred once. This rearrangement joins TRBV4-3 to TRBJ1-2, with TRBD1 as a possible D gene (6 bases). V shed 1 base and J shed 6 bases, with 15 bases lying between them. Germline-derived CDR1 and CDR2 are LGHNA and YSLEER. The CDR3 is 15 residues long. DNA for the CDR3: TGCGCCAGCAGCCAAGCTACATGGACAGTTGATGGCTACACCTTC. Translated, it gives CASSQATWTVDGYTF.

The CDR3 DNA follows: TGTGCCAGCAGCCACCCACCAAAGACAGGGCACAATGAGCAGTTCTTC. This encodes CASSHPPKTGHNEQFF. V and J are TRBV14 and TRBJ2-1; 7 bases agree with TRBD1. The CDR3 is 16 residues long. J was trimmed by 5 bases and V by 3 bases; bases with no gene match: 10. The germline V gene encodes CDR1 SGHDN and CDR2 FVKESK.

The DNA of the CDR3 is TGTGCCAGCAGTTTGGGAGGGAGTGCACACTATGGCTACACCTTC. This codes for CASSLGGSAHYGYTF. The rearrangement joins TRBV27 to TRBJ1-2; D remains unclear. V was cut by 3 bases and J by 3 bases, with 14 bases left in between. This CDR3 is 15 amino acids long. The germline V gene encodes CDR1 MNHEY and CDR2 SMNVEV (reference sequence).

This clonotype was counted a single time. Sequence at one end of the junction differs from germline and may be a read error. The CDR3 is CVSSLEGKYSNQPQHF. The CDR3 DNA follows: TGTGTCAGCAGCTTAGAAGGAAAATATAGCAATCAGCCCCAGCATTTT. This chain joins TRBV7-2 and TRBJ1-5; no reliable D call. This CDR3 contains 16 residues. In germline, CDR1 is SGHTA, CDR2 FQGNSA.

The J gene is TRBJ2-2, the V gene TRBV29-1, with D maybe TRBD2 (6 bases). CDR3 length: 12 amino acids. Germline V lookup: CDR1 SQVTM, CDR2 ANQGSEA. V was shortened by 6 bases and J by 8 bases, with 13 bases between the two germline ends. The CDR3 DNA reads TGCAGCGTGCCACTAGCCTGGGGGGAGCTGTTTTTT. This gives the protein CSVPLAWGELFF.